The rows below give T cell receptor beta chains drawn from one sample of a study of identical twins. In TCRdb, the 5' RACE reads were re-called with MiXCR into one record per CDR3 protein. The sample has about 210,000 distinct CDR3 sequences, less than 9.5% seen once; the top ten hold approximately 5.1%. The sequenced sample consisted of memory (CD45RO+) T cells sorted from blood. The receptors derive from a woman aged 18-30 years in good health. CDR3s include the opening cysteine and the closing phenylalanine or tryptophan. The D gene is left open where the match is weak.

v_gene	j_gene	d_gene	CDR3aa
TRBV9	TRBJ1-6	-	CASSVGGKNSPLHF
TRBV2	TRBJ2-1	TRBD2	CASNGGGDEQFF
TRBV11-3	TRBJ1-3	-	CASSLRHGYSGNTIYF
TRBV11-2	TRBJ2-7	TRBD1	CASSSVDRGVHEQYF
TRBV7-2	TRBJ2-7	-	CASSFQAGVYEQYF
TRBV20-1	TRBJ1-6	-	CSARRGAVNSPLHF
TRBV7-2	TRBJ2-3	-	CASSPSPWADTQYF
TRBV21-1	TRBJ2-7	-	CASSKEGRGSDYEQYF
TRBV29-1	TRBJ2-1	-	CSVHASYYEQFF
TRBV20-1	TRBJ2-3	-	CSARGLSSTDTQYF
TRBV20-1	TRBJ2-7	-	CSVGDNSYEQYF